This T cell receptor beta chain was documented in a study of human T cells and chemical hapten exposure (dated by TCRdb to about 2021). For the study in its entirety: For sensitization, 2% DPC in acetone was applied to a roughly 2 cm by roughly 2 cm area of upper inner arm skin. Weekly therapeutic DPC doses were additionally applied to the scalp of patients throughout the roughly 25-week study period. Patch testing on the upper back used Finn chambers containing 0.01% DPC, with scoring done after 6 days according to International Contact Dermatitis Research Group standards. The mostly female patient cohort included alopecia areata with under or over 50% scalp involvement, alopecia totalis and alopecia universalis. Libraries were pooled for sequencing, and variation in per-sample TCR yields was attributed mainly to small differences in library volumes within the pool. Peripheral blood TCR repertoire changes were tracked in vivo in alopecia patients during primary and secondary sensitization to the hapten diphenylcyclopropenone (DPC). Blood was sampled from patients pre-sensitization (week 0) and at 2, 6 and about 24 weeks after DPC sensitization. Twenty-nine alopecia patients provided blood for TCR sequencing at one to four time points (pre-sensitization, 2, 6 and 24 weeks). From each blood RNA sample, both TCR alpha and TCR beta chains were sequenced. Study-wide conclusions, independent of this receptor: Repeated subsampling changed both the strength of the expansion versus patch-test correlation and the threshold at which the correlation became significant. Alopecia, a presumed autoimmune disease, was present in all patients, so the immune response of the patients might differ from that of healthy individuals. Patch test score correlated positively with the number of PT1 expanded TCRs, reaching significance at thresholds 8, 16 and 32 but not at 4. Expanded TCRs formed significantly more large CDR3 similarity clusters than pre-sensitization or healthy control sets, consistent with antigen-driven responses. The number of TCRs above 1 in 1000 frequency did not change with DPC sensitization; there was no evidence of global repertoire structure alterations.

What the time point label conveys for this sample: pre-sensitization, week 0. Explained via the paper, the treatment or condition label denotes: therapeutic diphenylcyclopropenone sensitization with weekly scalp DPC. Total RNA was isolated from unfractionated whole blood collected in Tempus Blood RNA tubes. At every patch-test visit, the blood draw took place before the patch test was put on. Patients were considered eligible if aged 18 to 70, diagnosed with alopecia and deemed suitable for DPC therapy, and patients were excluded if pregnant. Libraries were constructed by RACE. The run used a NextSeq 500. During library preparation, unique molecular identifiers were attached to individual cDNA molecules so that TCRs could be counted quantitatively and reproducibly. In the original analysis: The median number of TCRs per sample was some 100,000, ranging from 23,224 to 690,600. The Decombinator software suite was used to annotate V, J and CDR3 in the TCR reads. To make PS versus PT1 abundance plots, every sample was subsampled to the same number of TCRs (28,000). TCRs were defined as expanded if absent before sensitization and observed at least eight times at the 2-week time point. Through fastp at Q25 and MiXCR, TCRdb rebuilt clones from the public reads, retaining in-frame beta chains. One record per CDR3 amino acid sequence lists the most common genes and DNA. The V and J calls come from TCRdb's annotation, not from the publication. This sample is represented by fewer than 45,000 distinct CDR3 sequences; about 12% of them were singletons. The ten largest clones represent more than 1.5% of the sample.

This clonotype was detected many times. What this receptor recognizes is not known. Base qualities are not provided; no much larger clone lies one nucleotide away. The germline V gene encodes CDR1 SQVTM and CDR2 ANQGSEA. V loses 3 bases of germline sequence and J loses 5 bases, and the interval between the two ends is 10 bases. The CDR3 covers 12 residues, taking in both the cysteine and the phenylalanine. Just CDR3 DNA is preserved here, 36 bases in frame from base 1. Source: whole blood, taken in connection with sensitization to the hapten diphenylcyclopropenone (DPC). The receptor chain draws on TRBV29-1 and TRBJ2-5; the D segment could be TRBD1, given 5 matching bases. This TCR was sampled from a woman in her thirties or forties with alopecia areata. Some clones in this sample may be carry-over from other donors' samples. The DNA sequence is given as TGCAGCGTTGACAGGGTACAGGAGACCCAGTACTTC. Translated, it gives CSVDRVQETQYF.